This is a list of T cell receptor beta chains from one sample in a study of blood T cell repertoires in COVID-19. Produced via immunoSEQ multiplex PCR; TCRdb's table is partial and in-frame only. The data contain 380,000 or so clones, roughly 90% of them seen just once; the ten biggest clones take up over 0.9%. The specimen sequenced was PBMCs or T cells enriched from blood (not recorded which). Receptor source: a woman in her thirties with acute COVID-19. CDR3s leave out the opening cysteine and the closing phenylalanine or tryptophan. Clone size is stated in some rows and not others, as once, few, many or a class when expanded.

CDR3aa: ASSLQGSNEQY; j_gene: TRBJ2-7; v_gene: TRBV27; abundance: -
CDR3aa: ASSLQKGTGELF; j_gene: TRBJ2-2; v_gene: TRBV27; abundance: -
CDR3aa: SVQDRVYEQY; j_gene: TRBJ2-7; v_gene: TRBV29-1; abundance: -
CDR3aa: ASSSGLFYNEQF; j_gene: TRBJ2-1; v_gene: TRBV5-6; abundance: once
CDR3aa: ASSYFGPGQGSPLH; j_gene: TRBJ1-6; v_gene: TRBV6-2/TRBV6-3; abundance: -
CDR3aa: ASSVTSGANTGELF; j_gene: TRBJ2-2; v_gene: TRBV9; abundance: -
CDR3aa: ASLLTDNTEAF; j_gene: TRBJ1-1; v_gene: TRBV23-1; abundance: -
CDR3aa: ASSLRSDTSLVTYEQY; j_gene: TRBJ2-7; v_gene: TRBV5-1; abundance: -
CDR3aa: ASSPRRGNTEAF; j_gene: TRBJ1-1; v_gene: TRBV7-9; abundance: many
CDR3aa: ASTPSRQGRGEKLF; j_gene: TRBJ1-4; v_gene: TRBV23-1; abundance: -
CDR3aa: ATSDTRDSGELF; j_gene: TRBJ2-2; v_gene: TRBV24-1; abundance: -
CDR3aa: ASSPKDRERVETQY; j_gene: TRBJ2-5; v_gene: TRBV7-9; abundance: -
CDR3aa: ASSFSGASYEQY; j_gene: TRBJ2-7; v_gene: TRBV27; abundance: -
CDR3aa: ASSIGGSGNTIY; j_gene: TRBJ1-3; v_gene: TRBV19; abundance: -
CDR3aa: ASSYSRDRNYGYT; j_gene: TRBJ1-2; v_gene: TRBV6-2/TRBV6-3; abundance: -
CDR3aa: ASSLTSGDNYEQY; j_gene: TRBJ2-7; v_gene: TRBV5-1; abundance: few
CDR3aa: ASSELDYSNQPQH; j_gene: TRBJ1-5; v_gene: TRBV6-1; abundance: -
CDR3aa: ASSKVGGQGFNEQF; j_gene: TRBJ2-1; v_gene: TRBV21-1; abundance: -
CDR3aa: ASSTSTGNSPLH; j_gene: TRBJ1-6; v_gene: TRBV19; abundance: -
CDR3aa: ASSHSGTSDSGIQETQY; j_gene: TRBJ2-5; v_gene: TRBV9; abundance: once
CDR3aa: ASSIRPLGRGFYEQY; j_gene: TRBJ2-7; v_gene: TRBV21-1; abundance: -
CDR3aa: ASSGQGLDTGELF; j_gene: TRBJ2-2; v_gene: TRBV10-2; abundance: -
CDR3aa: ASSQWTGGSYEQY; j_gene: TRBJ2-7; v_gene: TRBV4-1; abundance: -
CDR3aa: ASSVATGGAGESTDTQY; j_gene: TRBJ2-3; v_gene: TRBV9; abundance: -
CDR3aa: ATQTGGWGYT; j_gene: TRBJ1-2; v_gene: TRBV19; abundance: -
CDR3aa: ATSDLPRGADTQY; j_gene: TRBJ2-3; v_gene: TRBV24-1; abundance: -
CDR3aa: ATSGRGALDTQY; j_gene: TRBJ2-3; v_gene: TRBV24-1; abundance: -
CDR3aa: ASSRTGANSPLH; j_gene: TRBJ1-6; v_gene: TRBV6-5; abundance: -
CDR3aa: ASRYRGARDHTEAF; j_gene: TRBJ1-1; v_gene: TRBV2; abundance: few
CDR3aa: ASSHPSGVISSGRPYSGNTIY; j_gene: TRBJ1-3; v_gene: TRBV4-2; abundance: -
CDR3aa: ASSEPGAPNTEAF; j_gene: TRBJ1-1; v_gene: TRBV25-1; abundance: -
CDR3aa: ASSPVTGSNYGYT; j_gene: TRBJ1-2; v_gene: TRBV5-1; abundance: -